What follows is one T cell receptor (beta chain) and its context. Antigen unknown. This sample is drawn from a study of T cells expressing NK-cell markers. Looking at the study overall: TCR beta repertoires came from sorted CD3+CD56+NKG2C+, CD3+CD56+NKG2C- and CD3+CD56-NKG2C+ T cells.

This CDR3 region has 14 residues. Germline V gives CDR1 MNHEY, CDR2 SVGAGI. Study-level points and caveats: Unclear, still, was the HCMV specificity of the expanded NKG2C+ T cell clones. Among CD8+ T cells from about six donors, dominant NKG2C+ clonotypes accounted for roughly 1.0-8%.

TCR beta cDNA was generated via 5'RACE template switching incorporating UMIs. TCRdb re-called the 5' RACE reads and shows each CDR3 protein once, DNA omitted. The data include over 200,000 distinct CDR3 sequences; the top ten clones carry around 0.37%. This rearrangement joins TRBV6-5 to TRBJ2-7; TCRdb designates TRBD1, a call that cannot be tested without DNA. The source is a man between 18 and 35 years old in good health. Sequencing was performed on blood T cells: a sorted CD56 or NKG2C T cell subset, CD4+ or CD8+ T cells, or bulk PBMC T cells (not recorded which). CDR3 residues: CASSTSNRLYEQYF.